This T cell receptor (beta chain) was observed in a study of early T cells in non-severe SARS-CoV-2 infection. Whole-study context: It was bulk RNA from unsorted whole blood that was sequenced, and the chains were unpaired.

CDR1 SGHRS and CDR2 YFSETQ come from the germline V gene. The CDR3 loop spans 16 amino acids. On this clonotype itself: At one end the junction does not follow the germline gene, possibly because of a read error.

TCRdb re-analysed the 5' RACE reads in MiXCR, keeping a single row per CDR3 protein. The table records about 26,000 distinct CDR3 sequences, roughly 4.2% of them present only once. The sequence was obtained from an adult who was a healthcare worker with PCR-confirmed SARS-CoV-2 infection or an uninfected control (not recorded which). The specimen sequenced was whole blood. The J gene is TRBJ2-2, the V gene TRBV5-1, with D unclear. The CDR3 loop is CVSSLASNPNGGELFF. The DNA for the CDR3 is TGCGTCAGCAGCTTGGCCTCGAATCCTAATGGCGGGGAGCTGTTTTTT.